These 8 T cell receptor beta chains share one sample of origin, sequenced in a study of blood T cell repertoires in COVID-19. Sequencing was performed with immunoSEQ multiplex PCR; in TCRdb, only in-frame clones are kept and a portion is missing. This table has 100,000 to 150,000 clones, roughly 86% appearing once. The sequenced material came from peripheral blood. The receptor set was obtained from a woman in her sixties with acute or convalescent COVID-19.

The CDR3 nucleotides read TGTGCCAGCAGTTCCTGGACACAGCCCCAGCATTTT. This sequence encodes CASSSWTQPQHF. This chain joins TRBV28 and TRBJ1-5; a possible D gene is TRBD1 (5 bases). The CDR3 length is 12 residues. The ends were cut back, 4 bases at V and 7 bases at J, with 8 bases in the middle. Germline CDR1 is MDHEN and CDR2 is SYDVKM. The full variable domain, rest sourced from reference TRBV28 and TRBJ1-5, is DVKVTQSSRYLVKRTGEKVFLECVQDMDHENMFWYRQDPGLGLRLIYFSYDVKMKEKGDIPEGYSVSREKKERFSLILESASTNQTSMYLCASSSWTQPQHFGDGTRLSIL.

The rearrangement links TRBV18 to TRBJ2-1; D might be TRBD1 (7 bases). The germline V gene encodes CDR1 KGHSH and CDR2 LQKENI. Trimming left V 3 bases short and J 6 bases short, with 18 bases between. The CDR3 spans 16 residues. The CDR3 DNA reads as TGTGCCAGCTCACCCCCCGGAGGGGGCGGTACCAATGAGCAGTTCTTC. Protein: CASSPPGGGGTNEQFF.

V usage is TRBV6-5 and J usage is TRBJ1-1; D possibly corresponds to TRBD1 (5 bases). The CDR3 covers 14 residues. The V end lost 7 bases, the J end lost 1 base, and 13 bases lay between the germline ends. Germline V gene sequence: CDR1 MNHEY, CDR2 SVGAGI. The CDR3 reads CASTKDRQNTEAFF. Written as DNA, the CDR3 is TGTGCCAGCACCAAAGACAGACAGAACACTGAAGCTTTCTTT.

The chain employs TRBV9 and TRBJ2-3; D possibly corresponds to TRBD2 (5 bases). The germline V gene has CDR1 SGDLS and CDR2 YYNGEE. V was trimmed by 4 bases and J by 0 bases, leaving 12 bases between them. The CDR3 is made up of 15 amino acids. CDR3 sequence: CASSPRLTSTDTQYF. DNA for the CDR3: TGTGCCAGCAGCCCCCGACTAACTAGCACAGATACGCAGTATTTT. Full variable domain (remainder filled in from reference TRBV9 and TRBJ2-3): DSGVTQTPKHLITATGQRVTLRCSPRSGDLSVYWYQQSLDQGLQFLIQYYNGEERAKGNILERFSAQQFPDLHSELNLSSLELGDSALYFCASSPRLTSTDTQYFGPGTRLTVL.

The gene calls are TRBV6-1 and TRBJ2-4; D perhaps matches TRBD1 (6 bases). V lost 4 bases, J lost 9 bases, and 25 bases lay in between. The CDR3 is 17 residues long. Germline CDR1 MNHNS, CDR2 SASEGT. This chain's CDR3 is CASSGKQGRVGLSIQYF. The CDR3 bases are TGTGCCAGCAGTGGAAAACAGGGACGGGTTGGTTTAAGCATTCAGTACTTC.

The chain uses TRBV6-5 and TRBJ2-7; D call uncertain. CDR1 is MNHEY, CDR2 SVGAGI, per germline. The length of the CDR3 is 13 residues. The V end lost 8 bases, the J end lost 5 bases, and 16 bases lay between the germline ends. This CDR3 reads CASHSPLVHEQYF. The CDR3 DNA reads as TGTGCCAGCCACTCGCCCCTCGTTCACGAGCAGTACTTC.

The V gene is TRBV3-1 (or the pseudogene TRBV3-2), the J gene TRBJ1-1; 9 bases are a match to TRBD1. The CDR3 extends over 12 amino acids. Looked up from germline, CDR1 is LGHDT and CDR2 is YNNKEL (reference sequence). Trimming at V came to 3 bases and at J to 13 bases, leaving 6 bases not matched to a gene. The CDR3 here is CASSQGQGFVFF. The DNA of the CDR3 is TGTGCCAGCAGCCAGGGACAGGGATTCGTTTTCTTT.

The CDR3 coding sequence is TGTGCCAGCAACCGGGGGGTAAATGAAAAACTGTTTTTT. Protein sequence: CASNRGVNEKLFF. The chain is built from TRBV6-5 and TRBJ1-4; tentative D call: TRBD1 (5 bases). CDR1 and CDR2 (germline): MNHEY, SVGAGI. Trimming removed 7 bases from V and 5 bases from J, with 11 bases in between. This CDR3 has 13 residues.